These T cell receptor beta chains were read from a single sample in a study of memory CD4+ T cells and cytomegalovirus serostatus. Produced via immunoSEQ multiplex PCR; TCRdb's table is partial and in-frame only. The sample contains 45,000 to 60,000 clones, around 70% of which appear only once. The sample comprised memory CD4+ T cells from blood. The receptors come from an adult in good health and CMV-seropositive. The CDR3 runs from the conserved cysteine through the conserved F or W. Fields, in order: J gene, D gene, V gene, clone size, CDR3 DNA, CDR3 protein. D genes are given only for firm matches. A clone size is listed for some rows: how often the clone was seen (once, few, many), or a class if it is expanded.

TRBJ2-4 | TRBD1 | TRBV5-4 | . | TGTGCCAGCAGCTTCGAGACAGGGGGTAACATTCAGTACTTC | CASSFETGGNIQYF
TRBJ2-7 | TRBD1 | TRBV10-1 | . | TGCGCCAGCAGTGAGCCTCCCTCGACAGGGTTTGGCTCCTACGAGCAGTACTTC | CASSEPPSTGFGSYEQYF
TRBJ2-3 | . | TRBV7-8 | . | TGTGCCAGCAGCTTCCGTTCGACGGCAGATACGCAGTATTTT | CASSFRSTADTQYF
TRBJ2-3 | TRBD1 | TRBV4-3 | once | TGCGCCAGCAGCCAGTGGACAGGGCGTGTCGCAGATACGCAGTATTTT | CASSQWTGRVADTQYF
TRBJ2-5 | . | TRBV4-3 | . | TGCGCCAGCAGCCAAGAGGCTGCCTTCCAAGAGACCCAGTACTTC | CASSQEAAFQETQYF
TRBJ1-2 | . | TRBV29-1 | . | TGCAGCGCTTTGGGGACGGACTATGGCTACACCTTC | CSALGTDYGYTF
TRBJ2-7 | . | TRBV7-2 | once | TGTGCCAGCAGCTTAGATGGCGGAGCCTACGAGCAGTACTTC | CASSLDGGAYEQYF
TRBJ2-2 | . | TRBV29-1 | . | TGCAGCGTTGAAGATTCGGCAATCGGGGAGCTGTTTTTT | CSVEDSAIGELFF
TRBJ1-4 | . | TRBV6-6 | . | TGTGCCACAGACAGGAGCAATGAAAAACTGTTTTTT | CATDRSNEKLFF
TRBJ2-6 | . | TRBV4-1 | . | TGCGCCAGCAGCCAAGTCGGGGGTGACTCTGGGGCCAACGTCCTGACTTTC | CASSQVGGDSGANVLTF
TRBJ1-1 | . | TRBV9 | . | TGTGCCAGCAGCGTTCGGGACACGAACACTGAAGCTTTCTTT | CASSVRDTNTEAFF
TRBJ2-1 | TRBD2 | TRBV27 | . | TGTGCCAGCAGTCTGATGACTAGCGGGGGGTTTAACAATGAGCAGTTCTTC | CASSLMTSGGFNNEQFF
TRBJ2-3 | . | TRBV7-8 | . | TGTGCCAGCAGCTTCCAGGGCTCTAGCACAGATACGCAGTATTTT | CASSFQGSSTDTQYF
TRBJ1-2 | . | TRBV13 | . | TGTGCCAGCAGCTTACTGAACCGGGGGGAGGGTGGCTACACCTTC | CASSLLNRGEGGYTF
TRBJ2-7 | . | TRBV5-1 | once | TGCGCCAGCAGCTTAAACCCATCCTACGAGCAGTACTTC | CASSLNPSYEQYF
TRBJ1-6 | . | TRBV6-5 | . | TGTGCCAGCAGTTCCTCGATCAGGGGATATTCACCCCTCCACTTT | CASSSSIRGYSPLHF
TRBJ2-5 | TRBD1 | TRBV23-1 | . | TGCGCCAGCAGACCGCCGACAGGGCGAAACCAAGAGACCCAGTACTTC | CASRPPTGRNQETQYF
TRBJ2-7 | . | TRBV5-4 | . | TGTGCCAGCAGCTTGGTGGGTTCCTACGAGCAGTACTTC | CASSLVGSYEQYF
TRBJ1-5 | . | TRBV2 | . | TGTGCCAGCAGTGTCGATTTTCAGGGAGGGCAGCCCCAGCATTTT | CASSVDFQGGQPQHF
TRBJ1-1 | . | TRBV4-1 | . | TGCGCCAGCAGCCAAGATCCGGACAGAATCACTGAAGCTTTCTTT | CASSQDPDRITEAFF
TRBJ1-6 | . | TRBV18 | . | TGTGCCAGCTCACCAGAACAGAATTCACCCCTCCACTTT | CASSPEQNSPLHF
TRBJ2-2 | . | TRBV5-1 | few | TGCGCCAGCAGCTTCTCGGCGGGACAAACCGGGGAGCTGTTTTTT | CASSFSAGQTGELFF
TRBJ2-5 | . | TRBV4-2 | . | TGTGCCAGCAGCCAAGGTCCGGGCGGCGAAGAGACCCAGTACTTC | CASSQGPGGEETQYF
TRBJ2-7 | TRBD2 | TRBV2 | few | TGTGCCAGCAGTGACCCGACTAGCGGAAACTCCTACGAGCAGTACTTC | CASSDPTSGNSYEQYF
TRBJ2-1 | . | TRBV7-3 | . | TGTGCCAGCAGCCCCAGAGTACAGGGTTACAATGAGCAGTTCTTC | CASSPRVQGYNEQFF
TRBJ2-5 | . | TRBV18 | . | TGTGCCAGCTCACCCAACGCGGGCAGGGAGCATCAAGAGACCCAGTACTTC | CASSPNAGREHQETQYF
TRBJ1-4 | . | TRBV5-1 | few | TGCGCCAGCAGCTTGGTCGGGGCCACTAATGAAAAACTGTTTTTT | CASSLVGATNEKLFF
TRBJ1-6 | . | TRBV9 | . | TGTGCCAGCAGCGTATCCGGAAATTCACCCCTCCACTTT | CASSVSGNSPLHF
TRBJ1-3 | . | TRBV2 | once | TGTGCCAGCAGTGCGGGGAGCTCTGGAAACACCATATATTTT | CASSAGSSGNTIYF
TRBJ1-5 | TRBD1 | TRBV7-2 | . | TGTGCCAGCAGTTTTACTGGGACAGTCAATCAGCCCCAGCATTTT | CASSFTGTVNQPQHF
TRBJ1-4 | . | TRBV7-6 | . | TGTGCCAGCAGCCAAGGGGGGGAGCGGAAACTGTTTTTT | CASSQGGERKLFF
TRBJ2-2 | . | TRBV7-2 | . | TGTGCCAGCAGCCCCTCATTGGGGGAAGGCACCGGGGAGCTGTTTTTT | CASSPSLGEGTGELFF
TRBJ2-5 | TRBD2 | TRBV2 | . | TGTGCCAGCAGTGCCCAGCGGGGGGCTCTCGGTACCCAGTACTTC | CASSAQRGALGTQYF
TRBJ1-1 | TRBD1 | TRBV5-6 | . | TGTGCCAGCAGCGCGTTGACAGGGACGGGCACTGAAGCTTTCTTT | CASSALTGTGTEAFF
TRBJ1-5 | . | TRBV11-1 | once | TGTGCCAGCAGCCGGTTTGGGGTCGGGGTTGGCAATCAGCCCCAGCATTTT | CASSRFGVGVGNQPQHF